The present T cell receptor beta chain was sequenced within a study of early T cells in non-severe SARS-CoV-2 infection. Across the study: Unsorted whole blood bulk RNA was sequenced, with unpaired chains.

Whole-study results and caveats: A preference for anti-spike CD8 responses marked VDJdb matching, which missed private and CD4 specificities.

The V gene lost 5 bases and the J gene lost 4 bases, with 13 bases spanning the gap. Germline CDR1 SGHVS, CDR2 FQNEAQ. This CDR3 contains 14 residues. Remarks on this clonotype: Its antigen is unknown.

Tagging with unique molecular identifiers was applied to individual cDNA molecules. TCRdb redid the calling of the 5' RACE reads with MiXCR, one entry per CDR3 protein. The sample comprises 64,000 or so distinct CDR3 sequences, about 10% of which are singletons, and about 2.8% rests with the top ten. The clonotype originates from an adult who was a healthcare worker with PCR-confirmed SARS-CoV-2 infection or an uninfected control (not recorded which). The rearrangement links TRBV7-8 to TRBJ2-3, with D uncertain. Sequencing was performed on whole blood, taken at baseline. CDR3 nucleotides: TGTGCCAGCAGCCTAGGGTTTCCCGCAGATACGCAGTATTTT. Residues: CASSLGFPADTQYF.